This T cell receptor beta chain was captured in a study of T cell responses to AZD1222 COVID-19 vaccine. Whole-study results and caveats: Of spike-specific TCRs, nearly half reportedly target regions left unmutated in variants.

TCRdb keeps only in-frame clones here, not all; method: immunoSEQ multiplex PCR. The sample has 150,000 or so clones; about 91% are singletons. The V gene's germline CDR1 is ENHRY and CDR2 SYGVKD. V was cut by 3 bases and J by 2 bases, with 7 bases left in between. CDR3 length equals 13 residues. A note on this clone: Its antigen is unidentified.

This chain uses TRBV10-3 with TRBJ1-1, with no clear D. The sequence derives from an adult in good health. Here the sequenced sample was peripheral blood, taken on day 0 of MenACWY control vaccination. The CDR3 DNA sequence: TGTGCCATCAGTGATCCGTCCAACACTGAAGCTTTCTTT. It codes for CAISDPSNTEAFF.